This TCR beta chain stems from a study of read filtering for tumor transcriptome and immune sequencing. From roughly 400 ng of RNA, a library with molecular barcoded alpha/delta and beta/gamma adaptors was made. TCRdb ran MiXCR on the reads and lists one entry per CDR3 protein. The sample contains roughly 56,000 distinct CDR3 sequences, around 21% of which appear only once. CDR1 is MDHEN, CDR2 SYDVKM, per germline. The CDR3 runs 12 residues. The germline V and J ends were trimmed by 7 bases and 5 bases, with 12 bases remaining between them. This clonotype was counted ten times or more. This receptor was obtained from a donor at least 40 years old with multiple myeloma. The chain couples TRBV28 to TRBJ2-7, with D maybe TRBD2 (6 bases). The sample taken for sequencing was a population of CD138-negative cells sorted from bone marrow. The CDR3 region has the DNA TGTGCCAGCATGACGGGCGGGGACGAGCAGTACTTC. This sequence encodes CASMTGGDEQYF.